Each of the 10 T cell receptor beta chains below was sequenced from the same sample in a study of blood T cell repertoires in COVID-19. Produced via immunoSEQ multiplex PCR; TCRdb's table is partial and in-frame only. The table lists 85,000 to 100,000 clones, around nine tenths of them singletons. Sequencing was done on a sample of peripheral blood. All receptors derive from a woman aged 55-69 years with COVID-19, enrolled during active disease.

The rearrangement links TRBV24-1 to TRBJ2-5; the D is unclear. The CDR3 is 13 amino acids. The germline V and J ends were trimmed by 3 bases and 4 bases, with 8 bases remaining between them. Germline CDR1 KGHDR, CDR2 SFDVKD. CDR3 in DNA: TGTGCCACCAGTGATCCGGTTGGAGAGACCCAGTACTTC. Translated: CATSDPVGETQYF.

The chain combines TRBV4-3 with TRBJ1-6; 9 bases are shared with TRBD1. Germline V gene lookup returns CDR1 LGHNA and CDR2 YSLEER. V dropped 4 bases and J dropped 9; count of bases not matched to a gene: 10. This CDR3 is 16 amino acids long. CDR3 amino acids: CASSRNPGQGFSPLHF. Here the CDR3 DNA reads TGCGCCAGCAGCCGGAATCCGGGACAGGGATTTTCACCCCTCCACTTT.

This clone has just a few counts. The chain recombines TRBV2 with TRBJ1-4; no clear D gene. Trimming shortened V by 2 bases and J by 8 bases, and 9 bases separated the two germline ends. Germline V CDR1 and CDR2: SNHLY, FYNNEI. The CDR3 has 13 residues. CDR3 sequence: CASSERVREKLFF. The CDR3 bases are TGTGCCAGCAGTGAACGGGTTCGGGAAAAACTGTTTTTT. Full variable domain (remainder filled in from reference TRBV2 and TRBJ1-4): EPEVTQTPSHQVTQMGQEVILRCVPISNHLYFYWYRQILGQKVEFLVSFYNNEISEKSEIFDDQFSVERPDGSNFTLKIRSTKLEDSAMYFCASSERVREKLFFGSGTQLSVL.

The chain uses TRBV7-2 and TRBJ1-4; D remains unclear. Germline values: CDR1 SGHTA, CDR2 FQGNSA. The CDR3 has 15 amino acids. Trimming left V 3 bases short and J 3 bases short, with 11 bases between. CDR3 DNA: TGTGCCAGCAGCTTCCTCAGGTTCCCTAATGAAAAACTGTTTTTT. This translates into CASSFLRFPNEKLFF.

V gene TRBV5-1 combines with J gene TRBJ1-1; possibly TRBD1 for D (5 bases). With 4 bases removed from V and 1 base from J, the gap between germline ends came to 14 bases. The CDR3 runs to 15 residues. Germline V gives CDR1 SGHRS, CDR2 YFSETQ. The DNA for the CDR3 is TGCGCCAGCAGCCCCCCGACAGAATCGAACACTGAAGCTTTCTTT. It specifies CASSPPTESNTEAFF.

The table lists this clone with a count of one. The chain joins TRBV7-8 to TRBJ1-5, with 7 bases fitting TRBD1. CDR1 SGHVS and CDR2 FQNEAQ come from the germline V gene. The CDR3 consists of 16 residues. V trimming: 2 bases; J trimming: 2 bases; junction bases outside the gene matches: 6. CDR3 residues: CASSLRTGVGNQPQHF. CDR3 DNA: TGTGCCAGCAGCTTAAGAACAGGGGTCGGCAATCAGCCCCAGCATTTT.

This clone occurred a few times. The genes are TRBV11-2 and TRBJ1-3; D is unclear. With 3 bases removed from V and 1 base from J, the gap between germline ends came to 7 bases. CDR1 SGHAT and CDR2 FQNNGV come from the germline V gene. This CDR3 region has 14 residues. The CDR3 region has the DNA TGTGCCAGCAGCTTTATCGGGTCTGGAAACACCATATATTTT. This codes for CASSFIGSGNTIYF.

The rearrangement uses TRBV10-3 and TRBJ1-2; a possible D gene is TRBD1 (5 bases). With 0 bases removed from V and 5 bases from J, the gap between germline ends came to 13 bases. Germline CDR1 ENHRY, CDR2 SYGVKD. The CDR3 loop spans 15 amino acids. CDR3 coding DNA: TGTGCCATCAGTGAGTCGATTCCCCGGGGGTATGGCTACACCTTC. Encoded protein: CAISESIPRGYGYTF.

The chain has TRBV19 and TRBJ1-1, with 7 positions matching TRBD1. Germline assignment: CDR1 LNHDA and CDR2 SQIVND (reference sequence). The CDR3 runs to 13 residues. The CDR3 DNA reads TGTGCTACGAACAGGGGAATGAACACTGAAGCTTTCTTT. As protein: CATNRGMNTEAFF.

CDR3: CASSLRRGGTDTQYF. The CDR3, as DNA: TGTGCCAGCAGCTTACGGCGGGGGGGCACAGATACGCAGTATTTT. The chain joins TRBV5-8 to TRBJ2-3; 8 bases are a match to TRBD2. This CDR3 has 15 amino acids. Per germline, CDR1 SGHTS and CDR2 YDEGEE. The V segment lost 2 bases and the J segment 1 base; nucleotides outside the gene matches: 3. The full variable domain, its missing parts supplied by reference TRBV5-8 and TRBJ2-3, is EAGVTQSPTHLIKTRGQQATLRCSPISGHTSVYWYQQALGLGLQFLLWYDEGEERNRGNFPPRFSGRQFPNYSSELNVNALELEDSALYLCASSLRRGGTDTQYFGPGTRLTVL.